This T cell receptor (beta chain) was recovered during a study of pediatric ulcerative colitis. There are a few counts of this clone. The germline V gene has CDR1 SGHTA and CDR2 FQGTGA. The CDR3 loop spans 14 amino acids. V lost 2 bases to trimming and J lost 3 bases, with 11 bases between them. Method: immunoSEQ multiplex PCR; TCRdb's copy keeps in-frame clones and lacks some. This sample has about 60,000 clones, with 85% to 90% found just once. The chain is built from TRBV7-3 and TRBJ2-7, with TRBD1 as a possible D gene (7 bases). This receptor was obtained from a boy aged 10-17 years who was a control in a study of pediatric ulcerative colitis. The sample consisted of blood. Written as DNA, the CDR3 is TGTGCCAGCAGCTTAGGAGGGACAGTCTACGAGCAGTACTTC. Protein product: CASSLGGTVYEQYF.